This TCR beta chain was sequenced during a study of cytomegalovirus exposure and HLA in healthy donors. Study overall: Earlier, fewer than 130 million unique TCR beta sequences were recovered from about 179 million T cells by an analysis. Clustering assigned 70% to 90% of the approximately 370 genotyped donors to the Caucasian-associated ancestry cluster.

Germline V gene sequence: CDR1 LGHNA, CDR2 YNFKEQ. Trimming removed 1 base at V and 1 base at J, with 4 bases between. This CDR3 is built from 13 residues. Remarks on this clone: Its specificity is unknown.

Broader study findings: According to reports, the classifier identified cytomegalovirus status with high specificity and sensitivity. The listing of roughly 160 TCR beta chains classed them as cytomegalovirus-associated.

PCR used 60 Vbeta primers and 13 Jbeta primers. Libraries were prepared by immunoSEQ multiplex PCR; TCRdb keeps only in-frame clonotypes and omits some of them. The sample includes roughly 100,000 clones, about four fifths of them seen just once. The chain joins TRBV4-2 to TRBJ1-2; no clear D. Sequences were obtained from PBMCs. The clonotype comes from a human donor in good health. This CDR3 is CASSQAVNYGYTF. The CDR3 DNA reads as TGTGCCAGCAGCCAAGCAGTTAACTATGGCTACACCTTC.